The next 32 T cell receptor beta chains were all read from a single sample in a study of blood T cell repertoires in COVID-19. Measured with immunoSEQ multiplex PCR; TCRdb has only the in-frame clones, and not every one. The sample lists approximately 200,000 clones, approximately 81% occurring once. The specimen was PBMCs or T cells enriched from blood (not recorded which). The receptors originated from a man in his forties who had recovered from COVID-19.

This clone came up a few times. The J gene is TRBJ2-5, the V gene TRBV27; TRBD1 might be the D (6 bases). The CDR3 contains 18 residues. The V gene lost 6 bases and the J gene lost 2 bases, with 25 bases spanning the gap. CDR1 and CDR2 from the germline V gene are MNHEY and SMNVEV (reference sequence). CDR3 nucleotide sequence: TGTGCCAGCAGAATTAGGAGGCCAGGGGTGTTATATCAAGAGACCCAGTACTTC. Protein sequence: CASRIRRPGVLYQETQYF.

This chain uses TRBV5-1 with TRBJ1-4; TRBD1 is a possible D gene (5 bases). Germline loops: CDR1 SGHRS, CDR2 YFSETQ. This CDR3 region has 15 residues. V shed 0 bases and J shed 4 bases, with 10 bases lying between them. In nucleotides, the CDR3 is TGCGCCAGCAGCTTGGACCGTCAGGGTAATGAAAAACTGTTTTTT. Translated, it gives CASSLDRQGNEKLFF.

The V gene is TRBV4-3, the J gene TRBJ1-5, with a weak D call TRBD1 (6 bases). The CDR3 has 16 amino acids. Germline V lookup: CDR1 LGHNA, CDR2 YSLEER. V lost 0 bases and J lost 7, with 16 bases in between. The DNA for the CDR3 is TGCGCCAGCAGCCAAGATCTCACAGGGAAGTTGCAGCCCCAGCATTTT. It yields the protein CASSQDLTGKLQPQHF.

This chain links TRBV5-6 with TRBJ2-3, with D unclear. Germline V lookup: CDR1 SGHDT, CDR2 YYEEEE. V was cut by 2 bases and J by 4 bases, with 5 bases left in between. The CDR3 length is 12 residues. This CDR3 reads CASSLTADTQYF. Written as DNA, the CDR3 is TGTGCCAGCAGCTTAACGGCAGATACGCAGTATTTT.

The gene calls are TRBV10-2 and TRBJ1-1; D possibly corresponds to TRBD1 (5 bases). This CDR3 spans 16 amino acids. Trimming stripped 7 bases from V and 0 bases from J, with 18 bases between. Germline V gene sequence: CDR1 WSHSY, CDR2 SAAADI. In DNA form, the CDR3 reads TGCGCCAGCAAAGATCCGTGGAGGGGTATGAACACTGAAGCTTTCTTT. Its translation is CASKDPWRGMNTEAFF.

The V call is TRBV3-1 (or the pseudogene TRBV3-2), the J call TRBJ1-3; possible D gene TRBD1, 5 bases. CDR1 LGHDT and CDR2 YNNKEL come from the germline V gene (reference sequence). V was cut by 4 bases and J by 3 bases, with 13 bases left in between. The CDR3 is 15 residues long. CDR3 protein: CASSRGTSFGNTIYF. The CDR3 DNA follows: TGTGCCAGCAGCCGCGGGACCAGCTTTGGAAACACCATATATTTT.

The chain links TRBV28 to TRBJ2-7; 7 nucleotides line up with TRBD2. The CDR3 length is 17 residues. V lost 3 bases to trimming and J lost 5 bases; unmatched junction nucleotides: 16. Germline CDR1 reads MDHEN; CDR2 reads SYDVKM. The CDR3 sequence: CASSFISTGGSSHEQYF. The CDR3 DNA follows: TGTGCCAGCAGTTTCATCTCCACTGGCGGGAGTTCCCACGAGCAGTACTTC.

The genes are TRBV30 and TRBJ1-2; 10 bases are shared with TRBD1. Germline V gene lookup returns CDR1 GTSNPN and CDR2 SVGIG (reference sequence). This CDR3 is 16 amino acids long. Trimming removed 5 bases from V and 4 bases from J; junction bases left unmatched: 13. As DNA, the CDR3 is TGTGCCTGGGGTGAGGGTGCCGGGACAGGGGCCTATGGCTACACCTTC. This sequence encodes CAWGEGAGTGAYGYTF. Full variable domain (missing parts from reference TRBV30 and TRBJ1-2): SQTIHQWPATLVQPVGSPLSLECTVEGTSNPNLYWYRQAAGRGLQLLFYSVGIGQISSEVPQNLSASRPQDRQFILSSKKLLLSDSGFYLCAWGEGAGTGAYGYTFGSGTRLTVV.

V gene TRBV7-2 combines with J gene TRBJ1-5, with D uncertain. The V end lost 1 base, the J end lost 4 bases, and 8 bases lay between the germline ends. The CDR3 contains 14 residues. Germline V CDR1 and CDR2: SGHTA, FQGNSA. The CDR3 is CASSLVGDNQPQHF. In DNA form, the CDR3 reads TGTGCCAGCAGCTTAGTTGGAGATAATCAGCCCCAGCATTTT.

V is TRBV28 and J is TRBJ1-6; D remains ambiguous. CDR3 length: 14 residues. Trimming shortened V by 6 bases and J by 0 bases, and 6 bases separated the two germline ends. Germline-derived CDR1 and CDR2 are MDHEN and SYDVKM. CDR3 bases: TGTGCCAGCAGGCGTTTCTCCTATAATTCACCCCTCCACTTT. It specifies CASRRFSYNSPLHF.

The rearrangement joins TRBV9 to TRBJ2-1; tentative D call: TRBD1 (6 bases). V was clipped by 0 bases and J by 4 bases, with 17 bases between them. The CDR3 extends over 17 amino acids. CDR1 SGDLS and CDR2 YYNGEE come from the germline V gene. The CDR3 DNA sequence: TGTGCCAGCAGCGTAGCTACAGGGCGAGTGAGATACAATGAGCAGTTCTTC. This codes for CASSVATGRVRYNEQFF. Using reference TRBV9 and TRBJ2-1 for the parts outside the CDR3, the full variable domain is DSGVTQTPKHLITATGQRVTLRCSPRSGDLSVYWYQQSLDQGLQFLIQYYNGEERAKGNILERFSAQQFPDLHSELNLSSLELGDSALYFCASSVATGRVRYNEQFFGPGTRLTVL.

This rearrangement joins TRBV4-3 to TRBJ1-2; maybe TRBD1 (5 bases). CDR1 is LGHNA and CDR2 is YSLEER in the germline V gene. V dropped 0 bases and J dropped 4 bases, with 12 bases sitting between them. The CDR3 extends over 15 amino acids. CDR3 protein: CASSQDWAGPYGYTF. CDR3 in DNA: TGCGCCAGCAGCCAAGATTGGGCAGGGCCCTATGGCTACACCTTC.

The V call is TRBV5-6, the J call TRBJ2-7; 10 bases are shared with TRBD2. J was trimmed by 2 bases and V by 4 bases; bases with no gene match: 9. CDR1 and CDR2 (germline): SGHDT, YYEEEE. The CDR3 is 16 residues long. DNA of the CDR3: TGTGCCAGCAGCCGCCAGATGGGACTAGCGACCTACGAGCAGTACTTC. The encoded protein is CASSRQMGLATYEQYF.

The rearrangement uses TRBV20-1 and TRBJ2-7; the D is unclear. The CDR3 length is 11 residues. The V gene lost 3 bases and the J gene lost 3 bases, with 6 bases spanning the gap. Germline V gene sequence: CDR1 DFQATT, CDR2 SNEGSKA (reference sequence). CDR3 sequence: CSASIRYEQYF. Written as DNA, the CDR3 is TGCAGTGCTAGTATCCGCTACGAGCAGTACTTC.

This rearrangement joins TRBV7-3 to TRBJ2-1; 13 positions match TRBD2. Germline lookup yields CDR1 SGHTA and CDR2 FQGTGA. J lost 7 bases, V lost 3 bases, and 6 bases had no gene match. This CDR3 is 16 amino acids long. In nucleotides, the CDR3 is TGTGCCAGCAGCTTCGCCGGACTAGCGGGAGATAATGAGCAGTTCTTC. Translating gives CASSFAGLAGDNEQFF.

In this sample, this clone turned up once. The chain recombines TRBV3-1 (or the pseudogene TRBV3-2) with TRBJ1-3; D remains ambiguous. Germline CDR1 is LGHDT and CDR2 is YNNKEL (reference sequence). The CDR3 totals 13 residues. V was shortened by 5 bases and J by 4 bases, with 9 bases between the two germline ends. The CDR3 protein is CASSSGGGNTIYF. Written as DNA, the CDR3 is TGTGCCAGCAGCTCCGGAGGAGGAAACACCATATATTTT.

The chain joins TRBV7-9 to TRBJ2-7; TRBD1 matches at 8 bases. The CDR3 totals 13 residues. The junction had 2 bases not matched to a gene; V was cut back by 5 bases and J by 2 bases. Germline loops: CDR1 SEHNR, CDR2 FQNEAQ (reference sequence). This chain's CDR3 is CASSGQGAYEQYF. As DNA, the CDR3 is TGTGCCAGCAGCGGACAGGGAGCCTACGAGCAGTACTTC.

The chain joins TRBV19 to TRBJ2-7; D remains unclear. V was shortened by 3 bases and J by 0 bases, with 9 bases between the two germline ends. The CDR3 has 14 residues. From germline, CDR1 is LNHDA and CDR2 SQIVND (reference sequence). CDR3 amino acids: CASSIGFSSYEQYF. The CDR3 bases are TGTGCCAGTAGTATTGGTTTCAGCTCCTACGAGCAGTACTTC.

Comment on this clone: A junction end diverges from the germline sequence, so it may reflect a read error. The chain links TRBV18 to TRBJ2-7, with TRBD2 as a possible D gene (6 bases). The CDR3 has 17 residues. The germline gives CDR1 KGHSH, CDR2 LQKENI. The CDR3 DNA is TGTGCCAGCTCCCTACCCGAGGTTAGCGGAGGGGCCTATGAGCAGTACTTC. It is translated as CASSLPEVSGGAYEQYF.

J is TRBJ1-1 and V is TRBV18, with a possible D match to TRBD1 (5 bases). V shed 5 bases and J shed 3 bases, with 13 bases lying between them. From germline, CDR1 is KGHSH and CDR2 LQKENI. The CDR3 runs to 14 residues. The CDR3, as DNA: TGTGCCAGCTCAACCTCCCGGGGGGACACTGAAGCTTTCTTT. It codes for CASSTSRGDTEAFF.

The chain recombines TRBV4-3 with TRBJ1-6, with D hard to call. Germline V lookup: CDR1 LGHNA, CDR2 YSLEER. The CDR3 extends over 13 amino acids. V dropped 11 bases and J dropped 9 bases, with 17 bases sitting between them. CDR3: CAVSGSLTSPLHF. CDR3 coding DNA: TGCGCCGTCTCCGGGAGTTTGACTTCACCCCTCCACTTT.

V is TRBV30 and J is TRBJ1-5; D remains ambiguous. The CDR3 runs 15 residues. V was pared by 0 bases and J by 1 base, with 10 bases between. Germline V gives CDR1 GTSNPN, CDR2 SVGIG (reference sequence). CDR3 bases: TGTGCCTGGAGTGTACTAGGACGGAGCAATCAGCCCCAGCATTTT. Its translation is CAWSVLGRSNQPQHF.

The rearrangement joins TRBV7-9 to TRBJ1-6, with D hard to call. The CDR3 consists of 12 residues. Germline values: CDR1 SEHNR, CDR2 FQNEAQ (reference sequence). Trimming shortened V by 6 bases and J by 17 bases, and 17 bases separated the two germline ends. The CDR3 nucleotides read TGTGCCAGCAGTTCCGCAGACGGAGGCTTCCACTTT. Translating gives CASSSADGGFHF. Combining the CDR3 with reference TRBV7-9 and TRBJ1-6 gives the whole variable domain DTGVSQNPRHKITKRGQNVTFRCDPISEHNRLYWYRQTLGQGPEFLTYFQNEAQLEKSRLLSDRFSAERPKGSFSTLEIQRTEQGDSAMYLCASSSADGGFHFGNGTRLTVT.

V usage is TRBV5-1 and J usage is TRBJ1-3, with D possibly being TRBD1 (6 bases). The V gene lost 0 bases and the J gene lost 3 bases, with 7 bases spanning the gap. The germline V gene has CDR1 SGHRS and CDR2 YFSETQ. The CDR3 has 14 residues. The CDR3 DNA reads TGCGCCAGCAGCTTGGGGACAGTTGGAAACACCATATATTTT. It specifies CASSLGTVGNTIYF.

The rearrangement joins TRBV18 to TRBJ2-3, with 10 bases aligning to TRBD2. The CDR3 is 15 amino acids. The germline gives CDR1 KGHSH, CDR2 LQKENI. Germline trimming cut 4 bases from V and 7 bases from J; bases unmatched to any gene: 8. CDR3 region: CASSLPPAGGYTQYF. As DNA, the CDR3 is TGTGCCAGCTCACTTCCCCCAGCGGGAGGGTATACGCAGTATTTT.

The genes are TRBV27 and TRBJ2-7, with 8 bases fitting TRBD1. The CDR3 is made up of 15 amino acids. The V gene's germline CDR1 is MNHEY and CDR2 SMNVEV (reference sequence). With V trimmed by 6 bases and J by 1 base, 8 bases remained unmatched. In DNA, the CDR3 is TGTGCCAGCAGCTCCCGACAGGGGATTTCCTACGAGCAGTACTTC. Protein sequence: CASSSRQGISYEQYF.

The J gene is TRBJ2-3, the V gene TRBV19, with D possibly TRBD1 on 7 matching bases. CDR1 is LNHDA and CDR2 is SQIVND in the germline V gene (reference sequence). The CDR3 has 18 residues. Deletions cut 7 bases from V and 0 bases from J, with 23 bases between. CDR3 protein: CASKGGLGQDASTDTQYF. The CDR3 nucleotides read TGTGCCAGTAAAGGGGGGCTCGGACAGGACGCTAGCACAGATACGCAGTATTTT.

V is TRBV30 and J is TRBJ2-3, with D perhaps TRBD2 (5 bases). V was clipped by 0 bases and J by 4 bases, with 14 bases between them. The CDR3 length is 15 residues. Germline assignment: CDR1 GTSNPN and CDR2 SVGIG (reference sequence). The CDR3 here is CAWSVGRLGADTQYF. CDR3 DNA: TGTGCCTGGAGTGTAGGACGTCTCGGGGCAGATACGCAGTATTTT.

The chain is built from TRBV5-1 and TRBJ2-1, with 11 bases identical to TRBD2. CDR3 length: 16 residues. The V gene's germline CDR1 is SGHRS and CDR2 YFSETQ. V gave up 5 bases and J gave up 9 bases; unmatched junction bases: 13. CDR3 DNA: TGCGCCAGCAGTTATATAGCGGGAGGGGTAGGTGGTGAGCAGTTCTTC. Amino acid sequence: CASSYIAGGVGGEQFF.

CDR3 nucleotide sequence: TGTGCCAGCAGCCCGTATCGCGGGAGAAACACAGATACGCAGTATTTT. It translates to CASSPYRGRNTDTQYF. The chain joins TRBV3-1 (or the pseudogene TRBV3-2) to TRBJ2-3, with 7 nucleotides matching TRBD2. Germline assignment: CDR1 LGHDT and CDR2 YNNKEL (reference sequence). V shed 4 bases and J 2 bases; nucleotides not matched to a gene: 9. The length of the CDR3 is 16 residues.

The genes are TRBV18 and TRBJ2-2, with TRBD1 matching over 11 bases. The trim removed 5 bases at V and 0 bases at J, leaving 2 bases unmatched. From germline, CDR1 is KGHSH and CDR2 LQKENI. This CDR3 has 16 residues. CDR3 DNA: TGTGCCAGCTCAAGGGGACAGGGGGCGAACACCGGGGAGCTGTTTTTT. It specifies CASSRGQGANTGELFF.

V is TRBV5-1 and J is TRBJ2-7; 9 positions match TRBD1. J gave up 3 bases and V 3 bases, and 4 bases lay outside the gene matches. This CDR3 region has 14 residues. The germline gives CDR1 SGHRS, CDR2 YFSETQ. The chain's CDR3 is CASSYTGGFYEQYF. The CDR3 bases are TGCGCCAGCAGCTACACAGGGGGCTTCTACGAGCAGTACTTC. The variable domain in full, with the rest retrieved from reference TRBV5-1 and TRBJ2-7, is KAGVTQTPRYLIKTRGQQVTLSCSPISGHRSVSWYQQTPGQGLQFLFEYFSETQRNKGNFPGRFSGRQFSNSRSEMNVSTLELGDSALYLCASSYTGGFYEQYFGPGTRLTVT.